Below, 16 T cell receptor beta chains from the same sample are listed, as sequenced in a study of T cells in localized non-small cell lung cancer. Sequencing was performed with immunoSEQ multiplex PCR; in TCRdb, only in-frame clones are kept and a portion is missing. The sample carries some 16,000 clones, around nine tenths recorded once. The specimen was peripheral blood, collected before any cancer treatment. The origin of the receptors is a female donor over 55 with stage III squamous cell lung carcinoma.

This chain uses TRBV2 with TRBJ1-5; possible D gene TRBD1, 5 bases. Germline lookup yields CDR1 SNHLY and CDR2 FYNNEI. The CDR3 is 14 residues long. The V gene lost 3 bases and the J gene lost 5 bases, with 11 bases spanning the gap. The DNA for the CDR3 is TGTGCCAGCAGTGACCGACAGACGTATCAGCCCCAGCATTTT. It is translated as CASSDRQTYQPQHF. Full variable domain (remainder filled in from reference TRBV2 and TRBJ1-5): EPEVTQTPSHQVTQMGQEVILRCVPISNHLYFYWYRQILGQKVEFLVSFYNNEISEKSEIFDDQFSVERPDGSNFTLKIRSTKLEDSAMYFCASSDRQTYQPQHFGDGTRLSIL.

The V call is TRBV10-1, the J call TRBJ1-2; 7 nucleotides align to TRBD1. Trimming at V came to 7 bases and at J to 3 bases, leaving 5 bases not matched to a gene. This CDR3 is built from 13 residues. CDR1 WNHNN and CDR2 SYGVQD come from the germline V gene (reference sequence). The CDR3 bases are TGCGCCAGCACCGACAGGGTGTACTATGGCTACACCTTC. Translation gives CASTDRVYYGYTF.

This chain's CDR3 is CASSLALFSIGGTDTQYF. The CDR3, as DNA: TGCGCCAGCAGCTTGGCCCTTTTTAGTATCGGGGGCACAGATACGCAGTATTTT. The chain uses TRBV5-1 and TRBJ2-3; TRBD2 might be the D (5 bases). Germline V CDR1 and CDR2: SGHRS, YFSETQ. The CDR3 loop spans 18 amino acids. V shed 0 bases and J shed 1 base, with 18 bases lying between them.

The chain joins TRBV6-4 to TRBJ2-1; TRBD1 aligns across 8 bases. The junction had 8 bases not matched to a gene; V was cut back by 0 bases and J by 4 bases. There are 17 residues in the CDR3. Germline V gives CDR1 MRHNA, CDR2 SNTAGT. CDR3 nucleotide sequence: TGTGCCAGCAGTGACTCCGGGGACAGGTACACATACAATGAGCAGTTCTTC. It is translated as CASSDSGDRYTYNEQFF.

This sequence joins TRBV5-1 and TRBJ1-1; D perhaps matches TRBD1 (6 bases). V was clipped by 5 bases and J by 0 bases, with 14 bases between them. This CDR3 is 15 amino acids long. Germline CDR1 reads SGHRS; CDR2 reads YFSETQ. The CDR3 sequence: CASRTGDYLNTEAFF. The CDR3 bases are TGCGCCAGCAGGACAGGAGATTATTTGAACACTGAAGCTTTCTTT.

This chain joins TRBV5-8 and TRBJ2-5; weak D call: TRBD2 (6 bases). Germline V gene data show CDR1 as SGHTS and CDR2 as YDEGEE. V was clipped by 3 bases and J by 1 base, with 13 bases between them. The CDR3 loop spans 15 amino acids. CDR3 amino acids: CASSSYRGGQETQYF. The CDR3 coding sequence is TGTGCCAGCAGCTCCTATCGGGGAGGCCAAGAGACCCAGTACTTC.

The gene calls are TRBV18 and TRBJ1-1, with D possibly TRBD1 on 5 matching bases. V was pared by 1 base and J by 0 bases, with 15 bases between. Germline V gene sequence: CDR1 KGHSH, CDR2 LQKENI. CDR3 length equals 17 residues. The CDR3 DNA is TGTGCCAGCTCACCACGAGGGGCAGAACCTTTGAACACTGAAGCTTTCTTT. This encodes CASSPRGAEPLNTEAFF.

J is TRBJ2-1 and V is TRBV11-3; no clear D. CDR1 is SGHNT and CDR2 is YENEEA in the germline V gene. V was cut by 4 bases and J by 0 bases, with 7 bases left in between. The CDR3 has 14 amino acids. This CDR3 reads CASSYSSSYNEQFF. The CDR3 region has the DNA TGTGCCAGCAGCTATTCCAGCTCCTACAATGAGCAGTTCTTC.

The chain is built from TRBV5-1 and TRBJ2-5; TRBD2 matches 8 bases. The germline V gene has CDR1 SGHRS and CDR2 YFSETQ. The CDR3 spans 15 residues. V was clipped by 0 bases and J by 10 bases; unmatched bases: 11. The CDR3 here is CASSLAVSGGHVQYF. The CDR3 coding sequence is TGCGCCAGCAGCTTGGCCGTTTCGGGGGGGCACGTCCAGTACTTC.

The CDR3: CSARDRVTYEQYF. As DNA, the CDR3 is TGCAGCGCCCGGGACAGGGTCACTTACGAGCAGTACTTC. This chain connects TRBV29-1 to TRBJ2-7; 9 nucleotides agree with TRBD1. From germline, CDR1 is SQVTM and CDR2 ANQGSEA. Trimming at V came to 7 bases and at J to 4 bases, leaving 8 bases not matched to a gene. This CDR3 has 13 amino acids.

The chain employs TRBV7-8 and TRBJ2-2; TRBD2 matches at 9 bases. There are 15 residues in the CDR3. The ends lost 3 bases at V and 4 bases at J; junction bases unmatched: 3. Germline-derived CDR1 and CDR2 are SGHVS and FQNEAQ. DNA of the CDR3: TGTGCCAGCAGCTTGGCACTAGCGGGCACCGGGGAGCTGTTTTTT. Translation gives CASSLALAGTGELFF.

The rearrangement uses TRBV18 and TRBJ2-2; D is unresolved. This CDR3 contains 16 residues. The V end lost 6 bases, the J end lost 4 bases, and 18 bases lay between the germline ends. In germline, CDR1 is KGHSH, CDR2 LQKENI. The CDR3 loop reads CASSLSVPGGTGELFF. The CDR3, as DNA: TGTGCCAGCTCTCTCTCAGTACCAGGCGGCACCGGGGAGCTGTTTTTT.

In this sample, this clone turned up once. V usage is TRBV6-5 and J usage is TRBJ2-1; 9 bases are a match to TRBD2. Trimming removed 4 bases from V and 3 bases from J; junction bases left unmatched: 4. This CDR3 contains 15 residues. Germline-derived CDR1 and CDR2 are MNHEY and SVGAGI. Here the CDR3 reads CASSSIAGVYNEQFF. As DNA, the CDR3 is TGTGCCAGCAGTTCCATAGCGGGAGTCTACAATGAGCAGTTCTTC.

The genes are TRBV28 and TRBJ2-7, with a possible D match to TRBD1 (5 bases). V shed 6 bases and J shed 4 bases, with 10 bases lying between them. Germline loops: CDR1 MDHEN, CDR2 SYDVKM. The CDR3 loop spans 12 amino acids. CDR3 amino acids: CASRLDSYEQYF. The CDR3 DNA sequence: TGTGCCAGCAGGTTAGACAGTTACGAGCAGTACTTC.

The sample holds one count of this clone. This sequence joins TRBV7-8 and TRBJ1-6, with D uncertain. Germline-derived CDR1 and CDR2 are SGHVS and FQNEAQ. The CDR3 covers 15 residues. V dropped 5 bases and J dropped 5 bases, with 13 bases sitting between them. This chain's CDR3 is CASSQEDRDNSPLHF. DNA of the CDR3: TGTGCCAGCAGCCAGGAGGACCGAGATAATTCACCCCTCCACTTT.

The V call is TRBV21-1, the J call TRBJ2-3; TRBD2, the D gene given by the table, was not confirmed from the DNA. TRBV21-1 is a pseudogene locus. This CDR3 has 18 residues. CDR3 sequence reads: CASSPLAGGRTSTDTQYF. The CDR3 DNA reads TGTGCCAGCAGCCCTCTAGCGGGGGGAAGAACTAGCACAGATACGCAGTATTTT.